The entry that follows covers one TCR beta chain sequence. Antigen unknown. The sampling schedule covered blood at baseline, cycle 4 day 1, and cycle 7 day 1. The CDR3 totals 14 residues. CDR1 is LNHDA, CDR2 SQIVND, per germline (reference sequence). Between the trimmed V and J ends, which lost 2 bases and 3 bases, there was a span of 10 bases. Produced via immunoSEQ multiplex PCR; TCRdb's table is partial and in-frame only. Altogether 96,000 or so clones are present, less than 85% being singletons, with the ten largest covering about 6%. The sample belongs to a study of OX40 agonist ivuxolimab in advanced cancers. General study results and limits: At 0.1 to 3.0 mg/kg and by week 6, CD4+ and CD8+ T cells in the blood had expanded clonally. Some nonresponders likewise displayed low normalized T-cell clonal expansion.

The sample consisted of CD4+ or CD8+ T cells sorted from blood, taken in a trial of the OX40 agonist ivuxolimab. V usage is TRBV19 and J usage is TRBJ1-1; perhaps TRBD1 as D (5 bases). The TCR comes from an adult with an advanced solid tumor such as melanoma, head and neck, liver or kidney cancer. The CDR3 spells CASSISRADTEAFF. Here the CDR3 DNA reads TGTGCCAGTAGTATAAGCAGGGCGGACACTGAAGCTTTCTTT.